These T cell receptor beta chains were read from a single sample in a study of shared clonotypes between healthy human individuals. TCRdb's copy holds only in-frame clones and misses some; the assay was immunoSEQ multiplex PCR. The data contain about 1 million clones, around 75% of them singletons. The sample was memory CD4+ T cells sorted from blood. The receptors derive from a man in his late teens or twenties in good health. Each CDR3 is given with its conserved first and last residue. D genes are given only for firm matches. Size is omitted from some rows. Given values are once, few, many or a class for expanded clones.

J gene: TRBJ1-1
V gene: TRBV5-4
D gene: -
clone size: -
CDR3 protein: CASSVGQSNTEAFF
CDR3 DNA: TGTGCCAGCAGCGTGGGACAATCGAACACTGAAGCTTTCTTT

J gene: TRBJ1-2
V gene: TRBV28
D gene: -
clone size: -
CDR3 protein: CAARGLDGYTF
CDR3 DNA: TGTGCCGCACGAGGGTTGGACGGCTACACCTTC

J gene: TRBJ2-5
V gene: TRBV5-8
D gene: -
clone size: -
CDR3 protein: CASSLGSQETQYF
CDR3 DNA: TGTGCCAGCAGCTTAGGCAGCCAAGAGACCCAGTACTTC

J gene: TRBJ1-1
V gene: TRBV11-2
D gene: -
clone size: few
CDR3 protein: CASRKNLGDTEAFF
CDR3 DNA: TGTGCCAGCCGGAAGAACCTCGGGGACACTGAAGCTTTCTTT

J gene: TRBJ2-6
V gene: TRBV7-9
D gene: -
clone size: -
CDR3 protein: CASWGSSGANVLTF
CDR3 DNA: TGTGCCAGCTGGGGGAGCTCTGGGGCCAACGTCCTGACTTTC

J gene: TRBJ1-6
V gene: TRBV18
D gene: -
clone size: -
CDR3 protein: CASSPEDRNNSPLHF
CDR3 DNA: TGTGCCAGCTCACCGGAAGACAGAAATAATTCACCCCTCCACTTT

J gene: TRBJ2-3
V gene: TRBV11-2
D gene: TRBD2
clone size: -
CDR3 protein: CASSPGTSLGDTQYF
CDR3 DNA: TGTGCCAGCAGCCCCGGGACTAGCTTGGGAGATACGCAGTATTTT

J gene: TRBJ2-5
V gene: TRBV28
D gene: -
clone size: -
CDR3 protein: CASSSPAQSQYF
CDR3 DNA: TGTGCCAGCAGTTCACCGGCCCAGTCCCAGTACTTC

J gene: TRBJ1-4
V gene: TRBV5-3
D gene: TRBD1
clone size: many
CDR3 protein: CARSTGQGKEKLFF
CDR3 DNA: TGTGCCAGAAGCACAGGACAGGGGAAGGAAAAACTGTTTTTT

J gene: TRBJ2-1
V gene: TRBV7-2
D gene: TRBD1
clone size: few
CDR3 protein: CASSGSGTGARNEQFF
CDR3 DNA: TGTGCCAGCAGCGGATCCGGGACAGGGGCCAGGAATGAGCAGTTCTTC

J gene: TRBJ2-3
V gene: TRBV30
D gene: TRBD2
clone size: -
CDR3 protein: CAWSGGSGSTDTQYF
CDR3 DNA: TGTGCCTGGAGTGGGGGTAGCGGGAGCACAGATACGCAGTATTTT